This T cell receptor beta chain was captured by sequencing in a study of OX40 agonist ivuxolimab in advanced cancers. Study in general: At doses from 0.01 to 10 mg/kg, patients were given intravenous ivuxolimab every 2 weeks. Treatment received earlier with anti-PD-1, anti-PD-L1 or anti-CTLA-4 agents was allowed, and over 35% had some.

The CDR3 loop spans 13 amino acids. The V gene lost 2 bases and the J gene lost 4 bases, with 5 bases spanning the gap. CDR1 MNHEY and CDR2 SVGAGI come from the germline V gene. TCRdb's table, derived via immunoSEQ multiplex PCR, lists solely in-frame clones and lacks some. The table records under 25,000 clones, approximately 81% of them present only once. Any history of autoimmune disease or systemic immunosuppression disqualified patients. The investigators sampled blood at baseline, at cycle 4 day 1, and at cycle 7 day 1. The V and J genes are TRBV6-5 and TRBJ2-2; D is undetermined. The TCR originated in an adult with an advanced solid tumor such as melanoma, head and neck, liver or kidney cancer. The specimen comprised CD4+ or CD8+ T cells sorted from blood, sampled in a trial of the OX40 agonist ivuxolimab. The CDR3 is CASSYGSTGELFF. The CDR3 nucleotides are TGTGCCAGCAGTTACGGGTCCACCGGGGAGCTGTTTTTT.